This T cell receptor beta chain was recorded in a study of cytomegalovirus exposure and HLA in healthy donors. The wider study: Samples from HLA-typed donors yielded around 85 million unique TCRs in an early data release.

Study findings and constraints: V- and J-gene trimming of TCR beta was linked (in a later analysis) to a missense DCLRE1C variant. Cytomegalovirus association was assigned to over 150 TCR beta chains.

All the people who gave samples were healthy bone marrow donors. Both 60 Vbeta primers and 13 Jbeta primers went into the PCR. Some clones are missing from TCRdb's copy, which holds only in-frame ones; the method was immunoSEQ multiplex PCR. The sample records approximately 170,000 clones, about 81% being singletons. Comment on this clone: What it recognizes is unknown.

CDR1 is SGHNT, CDR2 YYREEE, per germline (reference sequence). Deletions cut 4 bases from V and 4 bases from J, with 14 bases between. CDR3 size: 14 residues. The sequenced sample was PBMCs. The TCR sequence derives from a young man in good health and CMV-seropositive. The V and J genes are TRBV5-4 and TRBJ1-2; the D is unclear. CDR3 protein: CASSVPGGVYGYTF. The CDR3 bases are TGTGCCAGCAGCGTGCCAGGAGGCGTCTATGGCTACACCTTC.